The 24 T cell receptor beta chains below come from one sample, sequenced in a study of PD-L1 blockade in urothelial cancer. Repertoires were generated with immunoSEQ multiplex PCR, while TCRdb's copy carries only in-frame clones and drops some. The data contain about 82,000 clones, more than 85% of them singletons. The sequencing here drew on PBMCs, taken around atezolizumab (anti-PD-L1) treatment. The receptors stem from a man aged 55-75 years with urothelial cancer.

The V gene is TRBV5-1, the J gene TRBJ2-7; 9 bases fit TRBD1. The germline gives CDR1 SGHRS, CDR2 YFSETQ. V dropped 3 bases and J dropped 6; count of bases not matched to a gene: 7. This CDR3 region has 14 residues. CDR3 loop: CASSWDRAWTEQYF. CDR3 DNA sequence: TGCGCCAGCAGCTGGGACAGGGCTTGGACCGAGCAGTACTTC. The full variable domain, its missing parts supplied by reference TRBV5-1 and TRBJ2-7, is KAGVTQTPRYLIKTRGQQVTLSCSPISGHRSVSWYQQTPGQGLQFLFEYFSETQRNKGNFPGRFSGRQFSNSRSEMNVSTLELGDSALYLCASSWDRAWTEQYFGPGTRLTVT.

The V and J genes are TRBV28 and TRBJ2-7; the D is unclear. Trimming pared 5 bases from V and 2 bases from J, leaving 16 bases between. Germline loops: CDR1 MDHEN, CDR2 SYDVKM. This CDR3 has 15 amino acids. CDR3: CASSATGLTAYEQYF. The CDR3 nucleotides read TGTGCCAGCAGTGCGACGGGTCTCACCGCCTACGAGCAGTACTTC.

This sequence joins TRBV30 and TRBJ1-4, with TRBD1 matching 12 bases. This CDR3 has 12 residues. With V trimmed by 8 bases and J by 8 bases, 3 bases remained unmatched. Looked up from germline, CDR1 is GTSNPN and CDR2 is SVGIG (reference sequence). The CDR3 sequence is CAGDRGQEKLFF. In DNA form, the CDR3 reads TGTGCCGGGGACAGGGGGCAAGAAAAACTGTTTTTT.

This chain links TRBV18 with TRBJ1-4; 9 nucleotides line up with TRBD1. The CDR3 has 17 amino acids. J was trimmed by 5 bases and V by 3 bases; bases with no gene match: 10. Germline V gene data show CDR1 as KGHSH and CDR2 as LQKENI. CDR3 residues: CASSPPTSGTGNEKLFF. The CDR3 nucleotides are TGTGCCAGCTCACCCCCAACTTCCGGGACAGGGAATGAAAAACTGTTTTTT.

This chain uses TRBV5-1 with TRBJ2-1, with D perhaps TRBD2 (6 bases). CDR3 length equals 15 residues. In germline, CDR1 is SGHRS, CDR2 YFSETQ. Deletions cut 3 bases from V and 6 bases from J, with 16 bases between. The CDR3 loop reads CASSWELAVSNEQFF. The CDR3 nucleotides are TGCGCCAGCAGCTGGGAATTAGCGGTAAGCAATGAGCAGTTCTTC.

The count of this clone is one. The CDR3 loop is CSVGRGLGSYEQYF. DNA for the CDR3: TGCAGCGTTGGCCGGGGATTAGGCTCCTACGAGCAGTACTTC. This sequence joins TRBV29-1 and TRBJ2-7, with D perhaps matching TRBD2 (5 bases). The CDR3 is 14 amino acids. From germline, CDR1 is SQVTM and CDR2 ANQGSEA. Trimming left V 4 bases short and J 0 bases short, with 13 bases between.

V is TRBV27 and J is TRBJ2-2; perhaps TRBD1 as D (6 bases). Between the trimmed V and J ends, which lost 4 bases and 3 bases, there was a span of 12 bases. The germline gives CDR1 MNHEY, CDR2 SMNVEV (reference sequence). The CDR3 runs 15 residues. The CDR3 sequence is CASSSATGYTGELFF. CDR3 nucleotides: TGTGCCAGCAGTTCTGCAACAGGGTACACCGGGGAGCTGTTTTTT.

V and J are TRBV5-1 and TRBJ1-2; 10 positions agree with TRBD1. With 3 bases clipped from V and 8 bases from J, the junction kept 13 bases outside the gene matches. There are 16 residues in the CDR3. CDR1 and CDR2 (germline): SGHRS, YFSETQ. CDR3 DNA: TGCGCCAGCAGCTCCACTCCGGGACAGGGGATCGGAGGCTACACCTTC. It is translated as CASSSTPGQGIGGYTF.

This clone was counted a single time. The CDR3 sequence is CASSSGQANTGELFF. As DNA, the CDR3 is TGTGCCAGCAGCTCTGGACAGGCAAACACCGGGGAGCTGTTTTTT. The chain joins TRBV7-2 to TRBJ2-2; 7 nucleotides match TRBD1. Germline assignment: CDR1 SGHTA and CDR2 FQGNSA. V dropped 4 bases and J dropped 2; count of bases not matched to a gene: 4. The CDR3 length is 15 residues. The complete variable domain, with remaining parts taken from reference TRBV7-2 and TRBJ2-2, reads GAGVSQSPSNKVTEKGKDVELRCDPISGHTALYWYRQSLGQGLEFLIYFQGNSAPDKSGLPSDRFSAERTGGSVSTLTIQRTQQEDSAVYLCASSSGQANTGELFFGEGSRLTVL.

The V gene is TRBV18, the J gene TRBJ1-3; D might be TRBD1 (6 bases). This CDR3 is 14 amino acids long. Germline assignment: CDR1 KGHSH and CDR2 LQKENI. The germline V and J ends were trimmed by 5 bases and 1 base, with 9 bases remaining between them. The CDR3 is CASSGTGSGNTIYF. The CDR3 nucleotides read TGTGCCAGCTCAGGAACAGGGTCTGGAAACACCATATATTTT.

CDR3 DNA sequence: TGCTATGGGGAGCCCCTCTATGGCTACACCTTC. Protein sequence: CYGEPLYGYTF. V usage is TRBV20-1 and J usage is TRBJ1-2; no definite D call. Germline V gene lookup returns CDR1 DFQATT and CDR2 SNEGSKA (reference sequence). This CDR3 spans 11 amino acids.

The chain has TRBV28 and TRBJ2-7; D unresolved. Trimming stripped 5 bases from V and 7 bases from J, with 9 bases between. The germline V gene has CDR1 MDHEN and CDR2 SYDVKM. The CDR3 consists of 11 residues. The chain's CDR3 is CASSLSREQYF. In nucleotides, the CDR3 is TGTGCCAGCAGTCTCTCCCGGGAGCAGTACTTC.

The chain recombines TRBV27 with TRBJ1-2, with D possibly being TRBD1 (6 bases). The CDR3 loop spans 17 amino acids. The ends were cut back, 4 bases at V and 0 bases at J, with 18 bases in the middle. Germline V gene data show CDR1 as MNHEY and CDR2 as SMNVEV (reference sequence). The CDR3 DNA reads TGTGCCAGCAGTTCATGGGGGGGGACACCATCTAACTATGGCTACACCTTC. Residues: CASSSWGGTPSNYGYTF.

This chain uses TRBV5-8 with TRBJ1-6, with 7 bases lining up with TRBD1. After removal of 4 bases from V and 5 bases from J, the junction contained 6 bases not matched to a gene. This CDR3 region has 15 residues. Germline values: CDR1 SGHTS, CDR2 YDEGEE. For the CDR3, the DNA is TGTGCCAGCAGCCCCGCGGGGACAGATAATTCACCCCTCCACTTT. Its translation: CASSPAGTDNSPLHF.

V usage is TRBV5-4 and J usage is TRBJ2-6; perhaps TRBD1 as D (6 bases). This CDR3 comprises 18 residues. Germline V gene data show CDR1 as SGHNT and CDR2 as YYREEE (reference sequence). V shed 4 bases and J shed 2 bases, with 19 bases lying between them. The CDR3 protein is CASSPPGQIKTGANVLTF. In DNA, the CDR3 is TGTGCCAGCAGCCCCCCCGGACAGATTAAAACTGGGGCCAACGTCCTGACTTTC.

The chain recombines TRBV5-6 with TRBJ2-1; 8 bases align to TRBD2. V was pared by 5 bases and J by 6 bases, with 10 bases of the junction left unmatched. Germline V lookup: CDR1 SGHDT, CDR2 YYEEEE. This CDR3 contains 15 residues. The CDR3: CASSWGLAGPNEQFF. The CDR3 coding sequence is TGTGCCAGCAGTTGGGGGCTAGCGGGTCCCAATGAGCAGTTCTTC.

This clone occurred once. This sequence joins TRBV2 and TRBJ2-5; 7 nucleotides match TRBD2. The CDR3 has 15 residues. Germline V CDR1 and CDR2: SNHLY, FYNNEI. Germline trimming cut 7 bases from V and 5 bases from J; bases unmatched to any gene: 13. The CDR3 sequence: CASKRLAGDQETQYF. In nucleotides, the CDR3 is TGTGCCAGCAAGAGGTTGGCGGGAGATCAGGAGACCCAGTACTTC.

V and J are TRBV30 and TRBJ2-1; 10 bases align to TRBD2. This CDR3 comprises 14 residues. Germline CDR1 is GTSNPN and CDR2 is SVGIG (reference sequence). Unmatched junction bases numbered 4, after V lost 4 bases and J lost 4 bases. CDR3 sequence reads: CAWTRTSGYNEQFF. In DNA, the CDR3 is TGTGCCTGGACAAGGACTAGCGGTTACAATGAGCAGTTCTTC.

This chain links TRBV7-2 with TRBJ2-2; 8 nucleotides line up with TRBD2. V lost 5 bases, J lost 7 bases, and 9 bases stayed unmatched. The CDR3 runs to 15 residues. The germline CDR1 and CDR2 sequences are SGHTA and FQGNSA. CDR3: CASSKGGGGFGELFF. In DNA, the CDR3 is TGTGCCAGCAGCAAAGGCGGCGGGGGGTTCGGGGAGCTGTTTTTT.

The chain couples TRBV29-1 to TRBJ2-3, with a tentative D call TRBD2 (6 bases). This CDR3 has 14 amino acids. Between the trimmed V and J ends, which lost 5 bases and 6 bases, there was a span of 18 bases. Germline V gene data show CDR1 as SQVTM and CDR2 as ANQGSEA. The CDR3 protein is CSVLTSFRGDTQYF. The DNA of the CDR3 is TGCAGCGTTTTGACTAGTTTCCGTGGGGATACGCAGTATTTT.

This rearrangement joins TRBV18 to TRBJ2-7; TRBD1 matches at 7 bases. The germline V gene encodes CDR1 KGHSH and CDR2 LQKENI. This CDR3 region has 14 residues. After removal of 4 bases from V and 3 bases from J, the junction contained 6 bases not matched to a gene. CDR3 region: CASSLGQGVYEQYF. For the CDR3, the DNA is TGTGCCAGCTCACTAGGGCAGGGGGTCTACGAGCAGTACTTC.

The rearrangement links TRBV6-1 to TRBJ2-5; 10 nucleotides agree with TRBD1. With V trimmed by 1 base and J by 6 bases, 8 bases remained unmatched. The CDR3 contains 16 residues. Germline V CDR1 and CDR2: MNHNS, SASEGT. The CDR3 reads CASSEGGTGDIQTQYF. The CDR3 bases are TGTGCCAGCAGTGAAGGGGGGACAGGGGACATCCAGACCCAGTACTTC.

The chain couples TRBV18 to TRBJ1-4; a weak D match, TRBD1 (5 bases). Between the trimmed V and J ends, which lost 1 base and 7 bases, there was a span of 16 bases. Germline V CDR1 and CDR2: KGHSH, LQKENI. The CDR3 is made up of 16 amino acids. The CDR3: CASSPLSPREAEKLFF. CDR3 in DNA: TGTGCCAGCTCACCACTGAGTCCCAGGGAGGCTGAAAAACTGTTTTTT.

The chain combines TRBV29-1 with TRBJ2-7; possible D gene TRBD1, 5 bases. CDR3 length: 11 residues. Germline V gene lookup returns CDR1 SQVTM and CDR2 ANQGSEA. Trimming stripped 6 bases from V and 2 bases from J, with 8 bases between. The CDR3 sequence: CSVTDAYEQYF. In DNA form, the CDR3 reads TGCAGCGTGACAGACGCCTACGAGCAGTACTTC.